The 4 T cell receptor beta chains reported below all come from one sample, sequenced in a study of blood T cells in healthy people across ages. Alongside a J-beta primer mix, a sample-barcoded 5' primer served in a second PCR lasting about 7 to 12 cycles. TCRdb redid the calling of the 5' RACE reads with MiXCR, one entry per CDR3 protein. Found here are about 1.6 million distinct CDR3 sequences, about 35% of them singletons; the top ten hold approximately 10%. Sequences were obtained from blood. The receptors here all came from a woman in her twenties or thirties in good health.

With respect to this clonotype: Being one base from a much bigger clone, this may be a read error. For the CDR3, the DNA is TGCAGCGTTGAACGCGGGGACTACTACAATGAGCAGTTCTTC. Amino acids: CSVERGDYYNEQFF. The V and J genes are TRBV29-1 and TRBJ2-1; TRBD2 matches 7 bases. The CDR3 consists of 14 residues. The V and J ends lost 2 bases and 3 bases, in that order; junction bases with no gene match: 4. The germline CDR1 and CDR2 sequences are SQVTM and ANQGSEA.

The rearrangement uses TRBV4-1 and TRBJ2-5; 7 nucleotides align to TRBD1. V lost 7 bases, J lost 2 bases, and 10 bases stayed unmatched. Germline V lookup: CDR1 MGHRA, CDR2 YSYEKL. This CDR3 region has 15 residues. This CDR3 is CASTKGTATQETQYF. The CDR3 coding sequence is TGCGCCAGCACAAAAGGGACAGCTACTCAAGAGACCCAGTACTTC.

The rearrangement links TRBV12-3 or TRBV12-4 to TRBJ1-4; no clear D gene. V shed 5 bases and J shed 6 bases, with 10 bases lying between them. The CDR3 loop spans 13 amino acids. The CDR3 nucleotides read TGTGCCAGCAGTCCACCCACATATGAAAAACTGTTTTTT. It translates to CASSPPTYEKLFF.

This rearrangement joins TRBV7-3 to TRBJ2-5, with no clear D. V was clipped by 0 bases and J by 11 bases, with 22 bases between them. In germline, CDR1 is SGHTA, CDR2 FQGTGA. The CDR3 has 16 amino acids. In DNA form, the CDR3 reads TGTGCCAGCAGCTTAACGTCACCGGCTGTCCCCAATGAGCAGTACTTC. As protein: CASSLTSPAVPNEQYF.